A single T cell receptor beta chain is shown here with its context. Its antigen is unidentified. The CDR3 consists of 15 residues. The trim removed 5 bases at V and 2 bases at J, leaving 9 bases unmatched. CDR1 and CDR2 from the germline V gene are MNHEY and SMNVEV (reference sequence). The RNA, about 0.5 to 1 ug, was put through reverse transcription using random hexamers. Amplification of TCR beta CDR3 was carried out by immunoSEQ multiplex PCR, which covered 54 Vbeta and 13 Jbeta segments. In TCRdb, the immunoSEQ multiplex PCR reads were re-called with MiXCR into one record per CDR3 protein. The sample has about 400,000 distinct CDR3 sequences, approximately 89% seen once. CD8+ and CD4+ T cells circulating in blood were sequenced for TCR beta. In the multiple sclerosis control group, patients were treatment-naive and had stable or active relapsing-remitting disease. This sample is part of a study of CD8 T cells in Susac syndrome.

Findings and limits, study-wide: Individuals included in the TCR sequencing and HLA analysis were acknowledged by the study to be relatively few in number.

The specimen sequenced was CD8+ T cells from PBMCs. The TCR comes from a human donor with multiple sclerosis. This chain links TRBV27 with TRBJ2-7, with TRBD1 matching 7 bases. CDR3 coding DNA: TGTGCCAGCAGTCCATTGGGACAGCAAACCTACGAGCAGTACTTC. It is translated as CASSPLGQQTYEQYF.